Shown below are 4 T cell receptor beta chains from a single sample sequenced in a study of CD8 T cells in ankylosing spondylitis. TCRdb reprocessed the 5' RACE reads via MiXCR and lists one record per CDR3 protein. The sample has approximately 550,000 distinct CDR3 sequences, roughly 13% seen once. Regarding the study as a whole: Seven to nine highly homologous variants formed a TCR beta motif that appeared characteristic of ankylosing spondylitis blood.

Their cognate antigens are unknown. Sequencing used blood, either unsorted or a sorted T cell fraction (not recorded which). All receptors come from a male donor with ankylosing spondylitis.

This clonotype came up a few times. V and J are TRBV2 and TRBJ2-7, with TRBD1 identical over 11 bases. This CDR3 region has 16 residues. V dropped 2 bases and J dropped 4; count of bases not matched to a gene: 7. CDR1 is SNHLY, CDR2 FYNNEI, per germline. CDR3: CASSETGTGGLYEQYF. The CDR3 DNA reads as TGTGCCAGCAGTGAAACCGGGACAGGGGGGTTATACGAGCAGTACTTC.

The chain recombines TRBV20-1 with TRBJ1-1; D is ambiguous. Germline CDR1 DFQATT, CDR2 SNEGSKA (reference sequence). Trimming stripped 0 bases from V and 0 bases from J, with 8 bases between. The CDR3 totals 14 residues. The CDR3 protein is CSAREDPMNTEAFF. Here the CDR3 DNA reads TGCAGTGCTAGAGAAGACCCCATGAACACTGAAGCTTTCTTT.

This clonotype came up many times. The chain employs TRBV7-2 and TRBJ2-1; 7 bases match TRBD1. V was pared by 6 bases and J by 5 bases, with 4 bases of the junction left unmatched. This CDR3 has 13 residues. Germline V gene lookup returns CDR1 SGHTA and CDR2 FQGNSA. The CDR3 sequence: CASSNGQDNEQFF. The CDR3, as DNA: TGTGCCAGCAGTAACGGACAGGACAATGAGCAGTTCTTC.

This clonotype was seen a handful of times. The CDR3 DNA is TGCGCCAGCAGCTTGGGACAGGGGGCCCCCAATCAGCCCCAGCATTTT. Translation: CASSLGQGAPNQPQHF. The rearrangement uses TRBV5-1 and TRBJ1-5; 10 bases map to TRBD1. The CDR3 runs 16 residues. Trimming at V came to 0 bases and at J to 3 bases, leaving 3 bases not matched to a gene. Germline V gene sequence: CDR1 SGHRS, CDR2 YFSETQ.